A single sample is the source of the 4 T cell receptor beta chains below, sequenced in a study of radiation and T cells in renal cell carcinoma. Time point described: blood 4 weeks post-SBRT, at nephrectomy. Treatment specified: 15 Gy SBRT to primary tumor, nephrectomy 4 weeks later. Sequencing was performed with immunoSEQ multiplex PCR; in TCRdb, only in-frame clones are kept and a portion is missing. The data contain just under 150,000 clones, around 88% of them singletons. Sequencing was performed on blood, taken from a patient whose treatment included radiotherapy and nephrectomy. Every receptor here comes from a woman aged 45-60 years with renal cell carcinoma.

This chain connects TRBV30 to TRBJ2-5; D not resolved. With 0 bases removed from V and 1 base from J, the gap between germline ends came to 9 bases. CDR1 and CDR2 (germline): GTSNPN, SVGIG (reference sequence). The CDR3 totals 14 residues. The CDR3 DNA reads as TGTGCCTGGAGTGTCAACGGTGGCCAAGAGACCCAGTACTTC. Amino acids: CAWSVNGGQETQYF.

The V gene is TRBV5-1, the J gene TRBJ1-1; 9 positions match TRBD1. The CDR3 is 14 residues long. Germline CDR1 and CDR2: SGHRS and YFSETQ. V shed 2 bases and J 5 bases; nucleotides not matched to a gene: 4. This CDR3 reads CASSFRDRVTEAFF. The CDR3 DNA is TGCGCCAGCAGCTTCCGGGACAGGGTTACTGAAGCTTTCTTT.

The chain uses TRBV19 and TRBJ1-2, with D possibly being TRBD1 (5 bases). The CDR3 covers 14 residues. Trimming left V 3 bases short and J 3 bases short, with 11 bases between. CDR1 and CDR2 (germline): LNHDA, SQIVND (reference sequence). Here the CDR3 DNA reads TGTGCCAGTAGTATGCCAGGGCTTGACTATGGCTACACCTTC. It encodes CASSMPGLDYGYTF. Full variable domain (rest looked up from reference TRBV19 and TRBJ1-2): DGGITQSPKYLFRKEGQNVTLSCEQNLNHDAMYWYRQDPGQGLRLIYYSQIVNDFQKGDIAEGYSVSREKKESFPLTVTSAQKNPTAFYLCASSMPGLDYGYTFGSGTRLTVV.

V gene TRBV7-3 combines with J gene TRBJ2-3; 8 nucleotides line up with TRBD2. Germline V gene lookup returns CDR1 SGHTA and CDR2 FQGTGA. V dropped 0 bases and J dropped 4; count of bases not matched to a gene: 12. The CDR3 consists of 18 residues. The CDR3 reads CASSLTPGLGEGADTQYF. For the CDR3, the DNA is TGTGCCAGCAGCTTAACCCCGGGACTAGGAGAGGGGGCAGATACGCAGTATTTT.